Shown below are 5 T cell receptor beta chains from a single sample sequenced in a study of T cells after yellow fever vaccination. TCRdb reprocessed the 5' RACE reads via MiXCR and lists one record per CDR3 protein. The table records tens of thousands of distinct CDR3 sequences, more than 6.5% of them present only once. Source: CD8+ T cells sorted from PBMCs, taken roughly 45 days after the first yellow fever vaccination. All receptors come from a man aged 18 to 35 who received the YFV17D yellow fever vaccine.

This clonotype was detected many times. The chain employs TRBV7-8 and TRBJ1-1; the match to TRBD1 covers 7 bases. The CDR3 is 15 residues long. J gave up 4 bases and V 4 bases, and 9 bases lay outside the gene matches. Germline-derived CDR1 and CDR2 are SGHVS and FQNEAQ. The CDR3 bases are TGTGCCAGCAGCTGGACAGGAAATGTGGGCACTGAAGCTTTCTTT. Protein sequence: CASSWTGNVGTEAFF.

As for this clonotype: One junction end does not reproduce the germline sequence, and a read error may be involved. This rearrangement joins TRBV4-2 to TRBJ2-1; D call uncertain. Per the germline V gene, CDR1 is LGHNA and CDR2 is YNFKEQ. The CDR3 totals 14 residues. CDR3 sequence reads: CAISPELRHNEQFF. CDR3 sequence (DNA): TGTGCCATCAGCCCCGAGCTACGGCACAATGAGCAGTTCTTC.

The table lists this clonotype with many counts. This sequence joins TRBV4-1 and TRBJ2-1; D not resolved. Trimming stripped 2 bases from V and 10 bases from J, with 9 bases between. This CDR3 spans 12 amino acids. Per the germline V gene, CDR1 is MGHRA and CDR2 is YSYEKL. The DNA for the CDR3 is TGCGCCAGCAGCCAATTAGCAGACGAGCAGTTCTTC. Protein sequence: CASSQLADEQFF.

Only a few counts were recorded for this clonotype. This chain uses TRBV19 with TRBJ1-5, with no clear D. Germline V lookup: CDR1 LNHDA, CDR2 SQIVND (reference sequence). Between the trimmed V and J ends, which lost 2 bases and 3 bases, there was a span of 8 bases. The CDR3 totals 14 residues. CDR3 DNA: TGTGCCAGTAGTATAAGACAATTCAATCAGCCCCAGCATTTT. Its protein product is CASSIRQFNQPQHF.

For the CDR3, the DNA is TGCGCCAGCAGCCAAGATCATTATAGAGGCAGGGGAAGAAACACCATATATTTT. Translating gives CASSQDHYRGRGRNTIYF. The V gene is TRBV4-3, the J gene TRBJ1-3; D is possibly TRBD1 (6 bases). The CDR3 extends over 18 amino acids. Germline V lookup: CDR1 LGHNA, CDR2 YSLEER. V shed 0 bases and J shed 5 bases, with 20 bases lying between them.